This is a list of T cell receptor beta chains from one sample in a study of T cells after posttransplantation cyclophosphamide. The repertoire was sequenced with immunoSEQ multiplex PCR; TCRdb's copy has only in-frame clones and lacks some. The table shows roughly 42,000 clones, with 90% occurring only once. Sequencing was performed on PBMCs, taken 55 to 70 days after allogeneic stem cell transplant with posttransplant cyclophosphamide. The source of these receptors is a male patient aged 60 to 75 who received an allogeneic stem cell transplant from a related donor and was CMV-positive. Some of the T cells might come from the graft donor. Each CDR3 is given with its conserved first and last residue. A D gene is named only where the DNA matches it firmly. Clone size, where shown, is once, few, many, or a class for clones that have expanded.

D	size	V	J	DNA	CDR3
TRBD1	.	TRBV7-9	TRBJ2-4	TGTGCCAGCAGCCCATACCCACAGGGGGAGGCCAAAAACATTCAGTACTTC	CASSPYPQGEAKNIQYF
.	.	TRBV7-8	TRBJ2-1	TGTGCCAGCAGCTTATGGGCAGTCCCCTACAATGAGCAGTTCTTC	CASSLWAVPYNEQFF
TRBD1	.	TRBV10-3	TRBJ2-6	TGTGCCATCCATACGACAGGGGCGGGGGCCAACGTCCTGACTTTC	CAIHTTGAGANVLTF
.	once	TRBV5-6	TRBJ2-5	TGTGCCAGCAGCGACCGGAGGGCAGGCCAAGAGACCCAGTACTTC	CASSDRRAGQETQYF
TRBD2	once	TRBV15	TRBJ2-3	TGTGCCACCGGTAGCGGGGGGACGCCAGATACGCAGTATTTT	CATGSGGTPDTQYF
.	few	TRBV5-4	TRBJ2-2	TGTGCCAGCAGCTCCATACTCATTGGGGAGCTGTTTTTT	CASSSILIGELFF
TRBD1	.	TRBV19	TRBJ1-5	TGTGCCAGTAGTAGAATACAGGGGGCTAGCAATCAGCCCCAGCATTTT	CASSRIQGASNQPQHF
TRBD2	.	TRBV15	TRBJ2-1	TGTGCCACCTCTACTAGCGGGGGAATCGATGAGCAGTTCTTC	CATSTSGGIDEQFF
.	.	TRBV9	TRBJ2-5	TGTGCCAGCAGCGTAGCAGGGGTTCAAGAGACCCAGTACTTC	CASSVAGVQETQYF
TRBD1	.	TRBV11-2	TRBJ1-1	TGTGCCAGCAGCACTAGGACAGGGGGCTTGGAGAACACTGAAGCTTTCTTT	CASSTRTGGLENTEAFF
TRBD1	.	TRBV19	TRBJ1-5	TGTGCCAGTAGTCCCCGGACAGGGTCGGATCGGCCCCAGCATTTT	CASSPRTGSDRPQHF